This TCR beta chain was identified in a study of CD8+ T cells in alopecia areata. The wider study: Affected scalp percentage gauged treated patients' severity.

Treatment denoted: oral pan-JAK inhibitor, 5-10 mg twice daily. Once RNA had been extracted, it was reverse transcribed into cDNA to act as the sequencing template. Sequencing was performed with immunoSEQ multiplex PCR; in TCRdb, only in-frame clones are kept and a portion is missing. Of around 170,000 clones listed, about half are singletons. The germline V gene encodes CDR1 SGHTA and CDR2 FQGTGA. V shed 5 bases and J shed 7 bases, with 11 bases lying between them. The CDR3 is made up of 13 amino acids. The chain couples TRBV7-3 to TRBJ2-2; D unclear. The sequences come from CD8+ T cells sorted from blood, collected around week 54, from a patient treated with tofacitinib. The TCR comes from a human donor with alopecia areata. CDR3 residues: CASSPVFGGELFF. CDR3 nucleotide sequence: TGTGCCAGCAGCCCAGTCTTCGGCGGGGAGCTGTTTTTT.